This passage covers 12 T cell receptor beta chains from one sample sequenced in a study of blood T cell repertoires in COVID-19. Repertoires were generated with immunoSEQ multiplex PCR, while TCRdb's copy carries only in-frame clones and drops some. The sample yields hundreds of thousands of clones, 89% seen once. The sequencing input was peripheral blood. These receptors originate from a man aged 18-30 years with COVID-19, enrolled during active disease.

The chain recombines TRBV5-1 with TRBJ2-3; 8 bases align to TRBD1. The CDR3 covers 15 residues. Germline-derived CDR1 and CDR2 are SGHRS and YFSETQ. Losses at the gene ends were 3 bases for V and 1 base for J; bases not matched to a gene: 4. The CDR3, as DNA: TGCGCCAGCAGCTCGCTGACAGGGGGCACAGATACGCAGTATTTT. This gives the protein CASSSLTGGTDTQYF.

This chain joins TRBV6-5 and TRBJ1-1; 10 bases line up with TRBD1. Losses at the gene ends were 2 bases for V and 5 bases for J; bases not matched to a gene: 2. This CDR3 comprises 14 residues. The germline V gene has CDR1 MNHEY and CDR2 SVGAGI. The CDR3 DNA is TGTGCCAGCAGTTACGGGACAGGGGCTACTGAAGCTTTCTTT. Translation gives CASSYGTGATEAFF.

This rearrangement joins TRBV6-6 to TRBJ1-1, with no clear D. The CDR3 runs to 15 residues. Germline V gives CDR1 MNHNY, CDR2 SVGAGI (reference sequence). V was trimmed by 4 bases and J by 4 bases, leaving 16 bases between them. In DNA, the CDR3 is TGTGCCAGCAGTTTCCTCGCGGGTGCCGGCACTGAAGCTTTCTTT. Amino acid sequence: CASSFLAGAGTEAFF.

The chain has TRBV7-2 and TRBJ2-6; D possibly corresponds to TRBD1 (5 bases). The germline V gene encodes CDR1 SGHTA and CDR2 FQGNSA. V was cut by 5 bases and J by 3 bases, with 17 bases left in between. This CDR3 comprises 17 residues. CDR3 region: CASSAWGPLGGANVLTF. In DNA, the CDR3 is TGTGCCAGCAGCGCTTGGGGCCCCTTAGGTGGGGCCAACGTCCTGACTTTC.

V usage is TRBV5-1 and J usage is TRBJ1-2; 7 bases agree with TRBD1. This CDR3 has 13 amino acids. In germline, CDR1 is SGHRS, CDR2 YFSETQ. V trimming: 2 bases; J trimming: 3 bases; junction bases outside the gene matches: 1. The CDR3 here is CASSFTGDYGYTF. CDR3 sequence (DNA): TGCGCCAGCAGCTTTACAGGGGACTATGGCTACACCTTC.

Of note for this clone: The sample has other DNA sequences that encode this CDR3 too. V usage is TRBV5-4 and J usage is TRBJ2-3, with TRBD2 identical over 10 bases. The CDR3 is 14 amino acids. The germline gives CDR1 SGHNT, CDR2 YYREEE (reference sequence). Germline trimming cut 0 bases from V and 5 bases from J; bases unmatched to any gene: 0. CDR3 residues: CASSLGLAGDTQYF. The CDR3 region has the DNA TGTGCCAGCAGCTTGGGACTAGCGGGAGATACGCAGTATTTT.

The chain uses TRBV30 and TRBJ1-1; no definite D call. Looked up from germline, CDR1 is GTSNPN and CDR2 is SVGIG (reference sequence). The CDR3 spans 12 residues. V shed 0 bases and J shed 10 bases, with 12 bases lying between them. For the CDR3, the DNA is TGTGCCTGGAGTGTCGACCGACTAAGAGCTTTCTTT. Translation: CAWSVDRLRAFF.

V gene TRBV18 combines with J gene TRBJ1-2; 10 bases are a match to TRBD1. The germline V gene has CDR1 KGHSH and CDR2 LQKENI. V lost 5 bases and J lost 6; bases outside the gene matches: 3. CDR3 length: 13 amino acids. CDR3 coding DNA: TGTGCCAGCTCAGGCGGGACAGGGGATGGCTACACCTTC. It is translated as CASSGGTGDGYTF.

Here the CDR3 DNA reads TGTGCCAGCAGTTATTTCAGGGGAATGGGCAATCAGCCCCAGCATTTT. Translating it yields CASSYFRGMGNQPQHF. The chain recombines TRBV6-2 or TRBV6-3 with TRBJ1-5, with D perhaps matching TRBD1 (6 bases). The germline CDR1 and CDR2 sequences are MNHEY and SVGEGT. V lost 3 bases, J lost 2 bases, and 14 bases lay in between. CDR3 size: 16 residues.

This chain uses TRBV6-6 with TRBJ1-1; TRBD1 might be the D (5 bases). The CDR3 has 13 amino acids. Germline V gene sequence: CDR1 MNHNY, CDR2 SVGAGI (reference sequence). Trimming took 5 bases from V and 6 from J, leaving 13 bases between them. CDR3 coding DNA: TGTGCCAGCAGTAGGGGTTCAGGGCCTGAAGCTTTCTTT. Translated: CASSRGSGPEAFF.

The chain uses TRBV7-6 and TRBJ2-5, with TRBD2 matching over 10 bases. The germline CDR1 and CDR2 sequences are SGHVS and FNYEAQ. The CDR3 has 16 amino acids. The V segment lost 1 base and the J segment 5 bases; nucleotides outside the gene matches: 7. CDR3 protein: CASSLERGGPTETQYF. CDR3 nucleotide sequence: TGTGCCAGCAGCTTAGAGCGGGGGGGCCCTACCGAGACCCAGTACTTC.

This clone appeared once. V is TRBV6-2 or TRBV6-3 and J is TRBJ2-3; 11 positions agree with TRBD2. This CDR3 is built from 16 residues. Germline assignment: CDR1 MNHEY and CDR2 SVGEGT. Trimming cost V 7 bases and J 2 bases; bases outside gene matches: 8. The CDR3 coding sequence is TGTGCCAGCAACCCCCAGGGACTAGCGGCCACAGATACGCAGTATTTT. The encoded protein is CASNPQGLAATDTQYF.